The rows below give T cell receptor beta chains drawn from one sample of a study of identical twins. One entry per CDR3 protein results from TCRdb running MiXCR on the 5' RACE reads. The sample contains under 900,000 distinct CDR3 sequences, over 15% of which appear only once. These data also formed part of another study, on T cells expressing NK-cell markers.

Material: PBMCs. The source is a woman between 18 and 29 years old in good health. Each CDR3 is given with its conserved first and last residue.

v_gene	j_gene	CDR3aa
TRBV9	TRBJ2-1	CASSLVTSVYTNEQFF
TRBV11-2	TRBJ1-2	CASSLRGRGYGGYTF
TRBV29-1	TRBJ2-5	CSGDRLQETQYF
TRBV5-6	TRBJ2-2	CASSSQGRESTGELFF
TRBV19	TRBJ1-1	CASIIDAEAFF
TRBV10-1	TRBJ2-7	CASSEGGGVTHF
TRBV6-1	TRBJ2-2	CASSPLGGASGELFF
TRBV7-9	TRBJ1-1	CASRLTSGGMNTEAFF
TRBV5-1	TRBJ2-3	CASSLPDRFTDTQYF
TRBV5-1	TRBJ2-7	CASSFLAGAPIEQYF
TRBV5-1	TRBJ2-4	CASSPDNLAKNIQYF
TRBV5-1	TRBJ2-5	CASSLYVGGAWETQYF
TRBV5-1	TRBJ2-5	CASSLDSGGRGETQYF
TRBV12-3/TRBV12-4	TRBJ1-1	CASTDFSGAFF
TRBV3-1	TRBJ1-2	CASSQAGGANYGYTF
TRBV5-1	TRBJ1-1	CASSREGTEAFF
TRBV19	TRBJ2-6	CASSWDRDSASGANVLTF
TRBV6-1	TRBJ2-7	CASRTTSGDTYEQYF
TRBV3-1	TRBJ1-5	CASSQSAVNQPQHF
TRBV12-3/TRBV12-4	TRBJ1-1	CASSSPGASTEAFF
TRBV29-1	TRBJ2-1	CSVTSGSEFWYNEQFF
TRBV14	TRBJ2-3	CASSQYSTDTQYF
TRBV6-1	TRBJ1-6	CASSDTRNNSPLHF
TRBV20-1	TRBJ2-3	CSARLAGYGADTQYF
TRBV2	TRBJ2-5	CASATEQETQYF
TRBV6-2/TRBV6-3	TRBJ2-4	CASSLRQLAKNIQYF
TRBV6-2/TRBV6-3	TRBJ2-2	CASSYEVGDPTGELFF
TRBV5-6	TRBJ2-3	CASSLGRGPGDTQYF
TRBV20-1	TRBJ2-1	CSAEDRFRHNEQFF
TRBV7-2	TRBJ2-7	CASSLSGLAGAYEQYF
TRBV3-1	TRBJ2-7	CASSQGAYILSYEQYF
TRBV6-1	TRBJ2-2	CASSPGQIFTGELFF
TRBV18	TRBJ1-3	CASSVGLFGNTIYF
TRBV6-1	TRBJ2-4	CASSPRGLAVAKNIQYF
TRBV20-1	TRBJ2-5	CSANPSGSERETQYF
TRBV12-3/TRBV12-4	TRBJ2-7	CASRTSTGGNYEQYF
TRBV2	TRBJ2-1	CASLLGLANNEQFF
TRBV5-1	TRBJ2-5	CASSLDLAGVQETQYF
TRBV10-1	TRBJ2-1	CASSVTSYNEQFF
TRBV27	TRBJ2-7	CASSFLGQGSEQYF
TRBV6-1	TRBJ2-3	CASGAAGSTDTQYF
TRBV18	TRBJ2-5	CASARTDQETQYF
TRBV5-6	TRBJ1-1	CASSWTGARTEAFF
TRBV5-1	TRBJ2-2	CASSLVSPGELFF
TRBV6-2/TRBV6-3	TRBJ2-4	CASSRTSGGNIQYF
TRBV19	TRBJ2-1	CASSSIAGGGYEQFF
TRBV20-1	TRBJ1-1	CSAAGGGGGAFF
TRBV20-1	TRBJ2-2	CSARGRGRENTGELFF
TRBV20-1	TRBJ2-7	CSARGTTYEQYF
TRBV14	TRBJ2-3	CASSQARHTDTQYF
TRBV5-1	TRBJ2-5	CASSEGMKTQYF
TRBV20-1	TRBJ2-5	CSANPREGGRWETQYF
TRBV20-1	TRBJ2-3	CSYNRGRDTDTQYF
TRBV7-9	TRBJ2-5	CASSPQFGQSQETQYF
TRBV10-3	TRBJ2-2	CAIKGGTVTGELFF